This TCR beta chain was recovered during a study of blood T cell repertoires in COVID-19. Germline V gene data show CDR1 as SNHLY and CDR2 as FYNNEI. Trimming took off 2 bases at V and 2 bases at J, with 7 bases between the two ends. The CDR3 spans 14 residues. The authors' processing: The assay estimated nucleated cells by amplifying reference gene primers. The repertoire was sequenced with immunoSEQ multiplex PCR; TCRdb's copy has only in-frame clones and lacks some. The DNA gave D and trimming, while V, J and clone size come from that table. The table lists about 270,000 clones, approximately 88% of them singletons. This clone is a singleton in its sample.

This chain connects TRBV2 to TRBJ1-5; D unclear. The sequenced sample consisted of PBMCs or T cells enriched from blood (not recorded which). This receptor was obtained from a woman aged 35 to 49 with acute COVID-19. CDR3 coding DNA: TGTGCCAGCAGTGAAAATACTGGCAATCAGCCCCAGCATTTT. Translating gives CASSENTGNQPQHF.